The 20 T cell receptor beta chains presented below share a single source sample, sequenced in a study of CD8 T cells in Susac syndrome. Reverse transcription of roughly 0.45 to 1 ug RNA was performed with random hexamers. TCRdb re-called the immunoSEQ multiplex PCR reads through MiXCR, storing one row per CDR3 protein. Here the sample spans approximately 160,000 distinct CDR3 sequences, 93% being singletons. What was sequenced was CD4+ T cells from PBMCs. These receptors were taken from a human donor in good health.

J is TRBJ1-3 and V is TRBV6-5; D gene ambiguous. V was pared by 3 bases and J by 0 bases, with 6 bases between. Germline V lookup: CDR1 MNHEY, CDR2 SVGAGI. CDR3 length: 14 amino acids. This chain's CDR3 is CASSYGPSGNTIYF. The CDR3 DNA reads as TGTGCCAGCAGTTATGGCCCCTCTGGAAACACCATATATTTT.

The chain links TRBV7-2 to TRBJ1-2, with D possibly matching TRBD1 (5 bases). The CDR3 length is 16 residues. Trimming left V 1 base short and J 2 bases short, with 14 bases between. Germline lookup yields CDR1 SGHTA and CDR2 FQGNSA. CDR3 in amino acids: CASSLGGAERNYGYTF. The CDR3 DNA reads TGTGCCAGCAGCTTAGGTGGGGCGGAACGGAACTATGGCTACACCTTC.

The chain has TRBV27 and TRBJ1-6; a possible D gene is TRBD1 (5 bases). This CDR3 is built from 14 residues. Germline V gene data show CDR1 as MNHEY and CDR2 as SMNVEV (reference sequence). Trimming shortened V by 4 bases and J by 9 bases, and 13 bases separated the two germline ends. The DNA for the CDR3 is TGTGCCAGCAGTTCCGGGACTGGCGGTTCACCCCTCCACTTT. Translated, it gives CASSSGTGGSPLHF.

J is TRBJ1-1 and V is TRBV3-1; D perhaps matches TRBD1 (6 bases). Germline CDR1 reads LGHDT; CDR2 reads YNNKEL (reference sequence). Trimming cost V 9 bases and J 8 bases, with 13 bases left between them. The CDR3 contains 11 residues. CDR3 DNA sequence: TGTGCCAGTCGGGACAAACTCGAAGCTTTCTTT. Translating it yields CASRDKLEAFF.

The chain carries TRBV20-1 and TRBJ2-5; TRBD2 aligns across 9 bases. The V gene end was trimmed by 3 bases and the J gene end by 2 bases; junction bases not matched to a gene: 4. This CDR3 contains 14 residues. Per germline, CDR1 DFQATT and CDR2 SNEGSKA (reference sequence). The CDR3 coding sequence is TGCAGTGCTAGTCAGCGGGGGGATCAAGAGACCCAGTACTTC. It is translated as CSASQRGDQETQYF.

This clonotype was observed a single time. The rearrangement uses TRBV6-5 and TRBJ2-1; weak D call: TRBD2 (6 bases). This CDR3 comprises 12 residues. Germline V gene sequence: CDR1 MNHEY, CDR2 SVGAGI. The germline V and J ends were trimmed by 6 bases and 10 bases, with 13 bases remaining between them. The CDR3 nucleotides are TGTGCCAGCAGCCGTCGGGGGTGGGAGCAGTTCTTC. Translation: CASSRRGWEQFF.

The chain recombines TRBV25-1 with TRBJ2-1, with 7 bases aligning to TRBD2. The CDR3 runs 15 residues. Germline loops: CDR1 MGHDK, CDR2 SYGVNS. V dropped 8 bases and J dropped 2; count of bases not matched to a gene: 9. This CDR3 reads CASRREGRAYNEQFF. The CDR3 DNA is TGTGCCAGCCGTAGGGAGGGACGGGCCTACAATGAGCAGTTCTTC.

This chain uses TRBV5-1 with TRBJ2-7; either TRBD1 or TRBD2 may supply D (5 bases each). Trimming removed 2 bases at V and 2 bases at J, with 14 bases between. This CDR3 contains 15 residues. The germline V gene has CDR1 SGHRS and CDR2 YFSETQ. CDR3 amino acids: CASSFGTSGPYEQYF. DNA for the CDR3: TGCGCCAGCAGCTTCGGGACGTCGGGCCCCTACGAGCAGTACTTC.

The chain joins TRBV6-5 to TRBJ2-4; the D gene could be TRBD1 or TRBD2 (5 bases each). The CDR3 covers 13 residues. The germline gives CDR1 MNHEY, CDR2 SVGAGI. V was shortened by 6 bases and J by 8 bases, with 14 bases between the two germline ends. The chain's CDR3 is CASSRDGRDIQYF. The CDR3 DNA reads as TGTGCCAGCAGCCGGGACGGAAGGGACATTCAGTACTTC.

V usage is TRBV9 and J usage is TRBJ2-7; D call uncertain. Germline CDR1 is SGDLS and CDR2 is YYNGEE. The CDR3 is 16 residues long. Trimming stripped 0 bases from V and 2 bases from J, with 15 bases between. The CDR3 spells CASSVDARSPAYEQYF. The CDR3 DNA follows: TGTGCCAGCAGCGTAGATGCGAGGTCACCCGCCTACGAGCAGTACTTC.

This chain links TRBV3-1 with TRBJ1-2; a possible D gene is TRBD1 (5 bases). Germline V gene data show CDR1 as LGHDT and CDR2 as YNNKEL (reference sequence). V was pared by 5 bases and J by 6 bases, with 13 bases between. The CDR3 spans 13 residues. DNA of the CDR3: TGTGCCAGCAGCAGGACAAGCCAGGATGGCTACACCTTC. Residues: CASSRTSQDGYTF.

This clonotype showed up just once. The CDR3 here is CASSQPGGDTEAFF. CDR3 DNA: TGTGCCAGCAGCCAACCAGGGGGGGACACTGAAGCTTTCTTT. V and J are TRBV3-1 and TRBJ1-1, with TRBD1 identical over 7 bases. J lost 3 bases, V lost 2 bases, and 3 bases had no gene match. Germline-derived CDR1 and CDR2 are LGHDT and YNNKEL (reference sequence). This CDR3 has 14 residues.

CDR3 residues: CASSGGPVHSNQPQHF. The DNA for the CDR3 is TGTGCCAGCTCGGGAGGCCCGGTCCATAGCAATCAGCCCCAGCATTTT. This chain connects TRBV2 to TRBJ1-5, with D uncertain. Germline loops: CDR1 SNHLY, CDR2 FYNNEI. The CDR3 is 16 residues long. Trimming removed 8 bases at V and 0 bases at J, with 17 bases between.

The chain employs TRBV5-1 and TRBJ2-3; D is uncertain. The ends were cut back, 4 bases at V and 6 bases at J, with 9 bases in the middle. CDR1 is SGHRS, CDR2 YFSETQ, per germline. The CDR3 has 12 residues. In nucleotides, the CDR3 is TGCGCCAGCAGCCGAGATCAGGATACGCAGTATTTT. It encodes CASSRDQDTQYF.

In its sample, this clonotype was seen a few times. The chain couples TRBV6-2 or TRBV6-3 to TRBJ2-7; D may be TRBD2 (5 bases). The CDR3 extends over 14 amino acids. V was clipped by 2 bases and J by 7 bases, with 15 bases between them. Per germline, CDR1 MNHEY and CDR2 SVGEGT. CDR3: CASSYVHSPGEQYF. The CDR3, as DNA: TGTGCCAGCAGTTACGTACACTCCCCGGGGGAGCAGTACTTC.

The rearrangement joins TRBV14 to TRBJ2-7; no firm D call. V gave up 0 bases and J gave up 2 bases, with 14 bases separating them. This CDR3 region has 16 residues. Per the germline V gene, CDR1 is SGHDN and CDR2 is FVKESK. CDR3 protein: CASSQDLGIRPYEQYF. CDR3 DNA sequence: TGTGCCAGCAGCCAAGATCTGGGCATACGACCCTACGAGCAGTACTTC.

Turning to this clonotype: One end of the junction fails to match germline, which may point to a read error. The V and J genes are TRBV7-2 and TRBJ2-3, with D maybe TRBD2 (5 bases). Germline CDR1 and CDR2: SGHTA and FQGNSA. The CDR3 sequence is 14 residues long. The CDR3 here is CASSLAQSTDTQYF. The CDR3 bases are TGTGCCAGCAGCCTAGCTCAGAGCACAGATACGCAGTATTTT. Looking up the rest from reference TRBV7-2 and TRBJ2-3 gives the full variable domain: GAGVSQSPSNKVTEKGKDVELRCDPISGHTALYWYRQSLGQGLEFLIYFQGNSAPDKSGLPSDRFSAERTGGSVSTLTIQRTQQEDSAVYLCASSLAQSTDTQYFGPGTRLTVL.

The CDR3 bases are TGCAGCGTTGCGGGACTAGCGGGGACCTACGAGCAGTACTTC. Protein: CSVAGLAGTYEQYF. The chain has TRBV29-1 and TRBJ2-7; the match to TRBD2 covers 13 bases. The CDR3 is 14 amino acids. Germline loops: CDR1 SQVTM, CDR2 ANQGSEA. J lost 2 bases, V lost 4 bases, and 2 bases had no gene match.

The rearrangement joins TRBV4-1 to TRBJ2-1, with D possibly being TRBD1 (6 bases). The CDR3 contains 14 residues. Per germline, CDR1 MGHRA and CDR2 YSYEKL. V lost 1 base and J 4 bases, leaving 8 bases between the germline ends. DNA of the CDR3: TGCGCCAGCAGCCAAGTAACAGGGTACAATGAGCAGTTCTTC. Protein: CASSQVTGYNEQFF.

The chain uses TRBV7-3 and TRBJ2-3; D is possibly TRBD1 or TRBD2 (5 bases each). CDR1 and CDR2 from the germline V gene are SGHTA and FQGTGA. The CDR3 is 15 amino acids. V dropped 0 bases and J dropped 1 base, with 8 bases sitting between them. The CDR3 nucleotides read TGTGCCAGCAGCTTAACCCTGGGGGGCACAGATACGCAGTATTTT. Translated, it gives CASSLTLGGTDTQYF.